The T cell receptor beta chain described here comes from a study of T cell repertoires in cytomegalovirus infection. This CDR3 spans 14 amino acids. V was pared by 1 base and J by 5 bases, with 6 bases of the junction left unmatched. Looked up from germline, CDR1 is SGHNT and CDR2 is YYREEE (reference sequence). A single record per CDR3 protein comes from TCRdb applying MiXCR to the reads. This table has 170,000 or so distinct CDR3 sequences, over 13% appearing once. This TCR derives from a human donor in good health (CMV status not recorded). Some clones in this sample may be carry-over from other donors' samples. The sequencing input was PBMCs. This rearrangement joins TRBV5-4 to TRBJ2-7, with 7 bases that match TRBD1. The CDR3 is CASSLPAGGNEQYF. CDR3 DNA: TGTGCCAGCAGCTTGCCGGCAGGGGGAAACGAGCAGTACTTC.